This TCR beta chain appears in the sequencing data of a study of graft-versus-host responses after intestinal transplantation. Whole-study context: The whole recipient group had anti-thymocyte globulin induction followed by tacrolimus and steroids for roughly three years. General observations from the study: Allograft clonal ratios (graft-versus-host to host-versus-graft) were high in patients who had graft-donor T cell macrochimerism. Recipient marrow contained GvH clones, some of which appeared first in ileum or blood.

A word on this clone: Its target is unknown.

Repertoires were generated with immunoSEQ multiplex PCR, while TCRdb's copy carries only in-frame clones and drops some. The sample holds roughly 100,000 clones, more than 75% seen once. This specimen consisted of unstimulated CD4+ T cells sorted from spleen or lymph node cells, obtained before intestinal transplant. The clonotype comes from a human donor who received an intestinal transplant.

The CDR3 DNA sequence: TGTGCCACAATGCCCAGCTGGACTGGCACCTACGAGCAGTACTTC. It codes for CATMPSWTGTYEQYF. The chain is built from TRBV10-3 and TRBJ2-7, with D perhaps matching TRBD2 (5 bases). Trimming removed 10 bases at V and 2 bases at J, with 21 bases between. Germline CDR1 is ENHRY and CDR2 is SYGVKD. The CDR3 extends over 15 amino acids.